This T cell receptor beta chain was retrieved from a study of T cells in Graves' hyperthyroidism and ophthalmopathy. Thyroid ultrasound, orbital computed tomography, clinical symptoms, and serum thyroxine and TRAb underpinned diagnoses. This clonotype was observed at least ten times. The CDR3 totals 15 residues. Germline V gene data show CDR1 as LNHDA and CDR2 as SQIVND (reference sequence). Trimming left V 2 bases short and J 6 bases short, with 17 bases between. RNA transcripts gave rise to amplified TCR beta CDR3 regions. HTBI primers were the set used in a first-round RT-PCR of the TCR CDR3. From the multiplex PCR reads, TCRdb called clonotypes with MiXCR, one entry per CDR3 protein. The data contain about 350,000 distinct CDR3 sequences, approximately 15% of them seen just once; the ten biggest clones take up 20% to 25%.

The V and J genes are TRBV19 and TRBJ2-7; a possible D gene is TRBD1 (6 bases). The sequence was obtained from a woman in her thirties with Graves' hyperthyroidism. Sequences were obtained from blood. The CDR3 is CASSITGQKGREQYF. The CDR3 coding sequence is TGTGCCAGTAGTATAACCGGACAGAAGGGTCGCGAGCAGTACTTC.